The 15 T cell receptor beta chains below all came from one sample that was sequenced in a study of T cell repertoires in cytomegalovirus infection. MiXCR, run by TCRdb on the reads, gives a single entry per CDR3 protein. The sample consists of approximately 730,000 distinct CDR3 sequences, 25% to 35% of them appearing once. Antigen specificity for these receptors is unknown. Sample: cultured CD8+ T cells from PBMCs, taken from culture after CMV antigen stimulation. The source is a human donor in good health (CMV status not recorded). Some clones in this sample may be carry-over from other donors' samples.

The V and J genes are TRBV6-6 and TRBJ2-2, with D tentatively TRBD2 (6 bases). The CDR3 covers 15 residues. Germline V lookup: CDR1 MNHNY, CDR2 SVGAGI (reference sequence). Trimming took off 6 bases at V and 7 bases at J, with 18 bases between the two ends. The CDR3 region has the DNA TGTGCCAGCAGGCCCTTGGACTACTTTCACGGGGAGCTGTTTTTT. The encoded protein is CASRPLDYFHGELFF.

V is TRBV28 and J is TRBJ2-2; the D call may be TRBD1 or TRBD2 (5 bases each). Per the germline V gene, CDR1 is MDHEN and CDR2 is SYDVKM. Deletions cut 2 bases from V and 0 bases from J, with 10 bases between. This CDR3 has 16 amino acids. CDR3 amino acids: CASSLEGLPNTGELFF. The CDR3 DNA is TGTGCCAGCAGTTTAGAGGGGTTACCGAACACCGGGGAGCTGTTTTTT.

CDR3 DNA: TGTGCCAGCAGCCCCGGGACAGGACTTAACTATGGCTACACCTTC. Translation: CASSPGTGLNYGYTF. This rearrangement joins TRBV7-9 to TRBJ1-2, with 8 positions matching TRBD1. Germline-derived CDR1 and CDR2 are SEHNR and FQNEAQ (reference sequence). Losses at the gene ends were 5 bases for V and 1 base for J; bases not matched to a gene: 6. CDR3 size: 15 residues.

The CDR3 is CASSEGPQGYNYGYTF. The CDR3 DNA is TGTGCCAGCAGCGAGGGGCCCCAGGGGTATAACTATGGCTACACCTTC. The J gene is TRBJ1-2, the V gene TRBV7-2, with D possibly matching TRBD1 (6 bases). Trimming cost V 5 bases and J 1 base, with 17 bases left between them. CDR1 is SGHTA and CDR2 is FQGNSA in the germline V gene. The length of the CDR3 is 16 residues.

The genes are TRBV4-1 and TRBJ1-2; D unresolved. The CDR3 runs 12 residues. CDR1 and CDR2 from the germline V gene are MGHRA and YSYEKL. V was shortened by 7 bases and J by 3 bases, with 9 bases between the two germline ends. Here the CDR3 reads CASNGVDYGYTF. As DNA, the CDR3 is TGCGCCAGCAATGGGGTAGACTATGGCTACACCTTC.

This clonotype appeared once. This chain uses TRBV2 with TRBJ2-1, with D possibly TRBD2 on 7 matching bases. Trimming left V 11 bases short and J 0 bases short, with 17 bases between. Germline CDR1 is SNHLY and CDR2 is FYNNEI. There are 15 residues in the CDR3. The CDR3 reads CALEGGEGSYNEQFF. The CDR3 DNA is TGTGCCCTAGAAGGGGGGGAAGGCTCCTACAATGAGCAGTTCTTC.

In this sample, this clonotype turned up a few times. The chain carries TRBV11-3 and TRBJ2-2; D might be TRBD2 (5 bases). Germline values: CDR1 SGHNT, CDR2 YENEEA. This CDR3 contains 14 residues. V gave up 5 bases and J gave up 5 bases, with 12 bases separating them. CDR3 sequence reads: CASSQGLETGELFF. The CDR3 DNA sequence: TGTGCCAGCAGCCAAGGACTGGAAACCGGGGAGCTGTTTTTT.

This clonotype occurred a few times. The rearrangement uses TRBV13 and TRBJ2-1; D is ambiguous. With 5 bases removed from V and 0 bases from J, the gap between germline ends came to 26 bases. Per the germline V gene, CDR1 is PRHDT and CDR2 is FYEKMQ (reference sequence). This CDR3 has 20 residues. CDR3: CASSRIIRTVETASYNEQFF. CDR3 nucleotide sequence: TGTGCCAGCAGCCGCATCATAAGGACCGTTGAAACTGCCTCCTACAATGAGCAGTTCTTC. Full variable domain (remainder filled in from reference TRBV13 and TRBJ2-1): AAGVIQSPRHLIKEKRETATLKCYPIPRHDTVYWYQQGPGQDPQFLISFYEKMQSDKGSIPDRFSAQQFSDYHSELNMSSLELGDSALYFCASSRIIRTVETASYNEQFFGPGTRLTVL.

The chain combines TRBV7-9 with TRBJ1-1; D call uncertain. V was pared by 2 bases and J by 8 bases, with 12 bases between. The CDR3 has 13 residues. Germline V gene sequence: CDR1 SEHNR, CDR2 FQNEAQ (reference sequence). The CDR3 DNA sequence: TGTGCCAGCAGCTTACCTCCGAAGGCGGAAGCTTTCTTT. Residues: CASSLPPKAEAFF.

The CDR3 nucleotides are TGTGCCAGCAGCCCCTCCAGGGGACAAGAGACCCAGTACTTC. It specifies CASSPSRGQETQYF. V gene TRBV28 combines with J gene TRBJ2-5; tentatively, D is TRBD1 (6 bases). Trimming took off 6 bases at V and 2 bases at J, with 13 bases between the two ends. Germline CDR1 MDHEN, CDR2 SYDVKM. This CDR3 is built from 14 residues.

The V and J genes are TRBV7-9 and TRBJ1-6; tentative D call: TRBD1 (5 bases). Germline V gene sequence: CDR1 SEHNR, CDR2 FQNEAQ (reference sequence). Trimming took off 5 bases at V and 7 bases at J, with 33 bases between the two ends. The CDR3 spans 21 residues. CDR3 DNA sequence: TGTGCCAGCAGCCCGCGAGACGGGGGACTGGGGGGAAATGACGGGAATTCACCCCTCCACTTT. Protein sequence: CASSPRDGGLGGNDGNSPLHF.

The rearrangement links TRBV20-1 to TRBJ1-1, with D possibly matching TRBD1 (5 bases). There are 14 residues in the CDR3. Trimming pared 3 bases from V and 8 bases from J, leaving 19 bases between. Per the germline V gene, CDR1 is DFQATT and CDR2 is SNEGSKA (reference sequence). The CDR3 protein is CSARGVGGWDEAFF. CDR3 coding DNA: TGCAGTGCTAGGGGAGTCGGGGGTTGGGACGAAGCTTTCTTT.

About this clonotype itself: The junction departs from the called germline gene at one end, perhaps through a read error. The chain has TRBV27 and TRBJ1-3; no definite D call. Germline V lookup: CDR1 MNHEY, CDR2 SMNVEV (reference sequence). The CDR3 is made up of 11 amino acids. CDR3 sequence reads: CASRSGHTIYF. In DNA, the CDR3 is TGTGCCAGCCGTAGTGGACACACCATATATTTT.

J is TRBJ1-2 and V is TRBV27; D is unresolved. CDR3 length: 14 residues. Trimming removed 5 bases from V and 0 bases from J, with 10 bases in between. Germline V gene sequence: CDR1 MNHEY, CDR2 SMNVEV (reference sequence). The DNA of the CDR3 is TGTGCCAGCAGTGCTGGGCAATCTAACTATGGCTACACCTTC. It codes for CASSAGQSNYGYTF.

This clonotype was seen more than once but under ten times. V usage is TRBV7-2 and J usage is TRBJ1-2, with D maybe TRBD1 (6 bases). Germline V gives CDR1 SGHTA, CDR2 FQGNSA. This CDR3 has 17 residues. The ends were cut back, 5 bases at V and 0 bases at J, with 19 bases in the middle. In DNA, the CDR3 is TGTGCCAGCAGCGTCAGCCCGGCACAGGGAGCTAACTATGGCTACACCTTC. It encodes CASSVSPAQGANYGYTF.